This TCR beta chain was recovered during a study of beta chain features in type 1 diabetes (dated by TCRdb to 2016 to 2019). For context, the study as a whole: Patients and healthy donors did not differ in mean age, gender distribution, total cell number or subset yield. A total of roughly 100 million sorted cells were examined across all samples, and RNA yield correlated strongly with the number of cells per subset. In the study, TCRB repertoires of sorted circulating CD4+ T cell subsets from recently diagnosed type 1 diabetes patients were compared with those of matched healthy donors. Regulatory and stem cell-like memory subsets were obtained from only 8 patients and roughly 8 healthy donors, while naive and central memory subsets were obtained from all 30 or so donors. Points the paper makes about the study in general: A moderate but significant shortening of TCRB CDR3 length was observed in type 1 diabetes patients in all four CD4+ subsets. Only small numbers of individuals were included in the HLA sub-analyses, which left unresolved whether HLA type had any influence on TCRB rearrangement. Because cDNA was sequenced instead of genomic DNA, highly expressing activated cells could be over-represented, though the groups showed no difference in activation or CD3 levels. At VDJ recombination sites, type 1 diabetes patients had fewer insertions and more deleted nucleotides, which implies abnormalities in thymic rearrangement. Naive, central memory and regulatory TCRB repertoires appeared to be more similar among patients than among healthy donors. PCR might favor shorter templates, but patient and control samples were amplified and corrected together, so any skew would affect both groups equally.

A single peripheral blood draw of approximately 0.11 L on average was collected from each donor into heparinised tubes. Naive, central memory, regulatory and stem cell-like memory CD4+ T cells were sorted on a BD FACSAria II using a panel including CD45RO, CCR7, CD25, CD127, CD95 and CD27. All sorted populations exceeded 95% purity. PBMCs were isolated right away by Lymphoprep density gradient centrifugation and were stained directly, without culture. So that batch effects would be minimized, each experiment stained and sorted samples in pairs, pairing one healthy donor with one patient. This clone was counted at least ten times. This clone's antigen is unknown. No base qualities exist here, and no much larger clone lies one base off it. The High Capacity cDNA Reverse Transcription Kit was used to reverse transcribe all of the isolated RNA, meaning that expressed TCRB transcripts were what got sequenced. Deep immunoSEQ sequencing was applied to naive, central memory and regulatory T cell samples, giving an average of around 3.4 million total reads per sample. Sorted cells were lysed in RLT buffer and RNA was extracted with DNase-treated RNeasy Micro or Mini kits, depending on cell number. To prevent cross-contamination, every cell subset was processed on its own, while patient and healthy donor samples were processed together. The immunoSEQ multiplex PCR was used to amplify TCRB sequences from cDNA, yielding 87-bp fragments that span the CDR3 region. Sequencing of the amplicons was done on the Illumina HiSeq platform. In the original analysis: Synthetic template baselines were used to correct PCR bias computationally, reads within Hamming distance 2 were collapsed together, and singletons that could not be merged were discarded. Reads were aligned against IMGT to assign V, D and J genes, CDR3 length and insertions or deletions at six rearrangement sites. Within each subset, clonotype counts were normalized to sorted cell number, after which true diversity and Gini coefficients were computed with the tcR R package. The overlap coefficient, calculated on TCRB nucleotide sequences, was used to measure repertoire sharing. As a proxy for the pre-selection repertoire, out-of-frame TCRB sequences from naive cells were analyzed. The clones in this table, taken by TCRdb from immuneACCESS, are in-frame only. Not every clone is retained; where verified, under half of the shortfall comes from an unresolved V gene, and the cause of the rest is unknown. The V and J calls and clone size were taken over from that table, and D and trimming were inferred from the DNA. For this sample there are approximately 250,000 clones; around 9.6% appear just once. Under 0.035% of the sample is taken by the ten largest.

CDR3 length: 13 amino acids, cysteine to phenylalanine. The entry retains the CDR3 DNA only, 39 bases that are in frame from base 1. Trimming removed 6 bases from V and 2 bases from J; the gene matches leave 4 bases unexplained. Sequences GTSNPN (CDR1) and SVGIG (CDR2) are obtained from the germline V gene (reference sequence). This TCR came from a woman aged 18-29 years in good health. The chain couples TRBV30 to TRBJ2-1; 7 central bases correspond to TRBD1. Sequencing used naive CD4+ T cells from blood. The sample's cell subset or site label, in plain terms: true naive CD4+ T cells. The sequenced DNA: TGTGCCTGTTCCGGGACAGCCTACAATGAGCAGTTCTTC. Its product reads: CACSGTAYNEQFF.